These 26 T cell receptor beta chains were all obtained from the same sample, sequenced in a study of blood T cell repertoires in COVID-19. TCRdb's copy holds only in-frame clones and misses some; the assay was immunoSEQ multiplex PCR. The sample holds fewer than 200,000 clones, roughly 90% seen once. Sequencing input: peripheral blood. The receptors stem from a man in his fifties or sixties with acute or convalescent COVID-19.

V is TRBV6-1 and J is TRBJ2-7; D gene unclear. Trimming stripped 1 base from V and 3 bases from J, with 13 bases between. The germline CDR1 and CDR2 sequences are MNHNS and SASEGT. The CDR3 totals 15 residues. The CDR3: CASSEGISKDYEQYF. The DNA of the CDR3 is TGTGCCAGCAGTGAAGGAATTAGCAAAGACTACGAGCAGTACTTC.

The chain couples TRBV19 to TRBJ1-4; 9 bases fit TRBD1. Germline lookup yields CDR1 LNHDA and CDR2 SQIVND (reference sequence). V lost 7 bases to trimming and J lost 5 bases; unmatched junction nucleotides: 5. This CDR3 region has 14 residues. CDR3 DNA: TGTGCCAGTAACCCCGGGACAGGGAATGAAAAACTGTTTTTT. This gives the protein CASNPGTGNEKLFF.

V is TRBV9 and J is TRBJ2-1, with D uncertain. This CDR3 has 14 amino acids. Trimming took 4 bases from V and 4 from J, leaving 12 bases between them. Germline-derived CDR1 and CDR2 are SGDLS and YYNGEE. The CDR3 region has the DNA TGTGCCAGCAGCCCAAACTCGGGTTACAATGAGCAGTTCTTC. It specifies CASSPNSGYNEQFF.

The V gene is TRBV5-4, the J gene TRBJ1-1; 8 nucleotides align to TRBD1. The V and J ends lost 0 bases and 1 base, in that order; junction bases with no gene match: 5. The CDR3 consists of 16 residues. CDR1 is SGHNT, CDR2 YYREEE, per germline (reference sequence). The CDR3 loop reads CASSLAHRGRNTEAFF. The CDR3 DNA follows: TGTGCCAGCAGCTTGGCTCACAGGGGGAGGAACACTGAAGCTTTCTTT.

This clone was seen only once. The chain combines TRBV10-3 with TRBJ2-1, with a tentative D call TRBD2 (6 bases). Per the germline V gene, CDR1 is ENHRY and CDR2 is SYGVKD. CDR3 length equals 12 residues. Trimming took 7 bases from V and 8 from J, leaving 12 bases between them. The CDR3 DNA is TGTGCCATCACTGATAGCGGCTATGAGCAGTTCTTC. Translation gives CAITDSGYEQFF.

This rearrangement joins TRBV18 to TRBJ2-5; TRBD2 is a possible D gene (6 bases). The germline V and J ends were trimmed by 3 bases and 1 base, with 9 bases remaining between them. Germline lookup yields CDR1 KGHSH and CDR2 LQKENI. This CDR3 spans 14 amino acids. CDR3 sequence reads: CASSPGSGQETQYF. Written as DNA, the CDR3 is TGTGCCAGCTCACCCGGGAGTGGCCAAGAGACCCAGTACTTC.

The chain is built from TRBV12-3 or TRBV12-4 and TRBJ2-1, with D hard to call. The CDR3 totals 13 residues. Deletions cut 1 base from V and 9 bases from J, with 10 bases between. The CDR3 DNA follows: TGTGCCAGCAGTTTAGATATAACAACTGAGCAGTTCTTC. This translates into CASSLDITTEQFF.

The gene calls are TRBV7-9 and TRBJ2-5, with D possibly matching TRBD2 (6 bases). This CDR3 region has 15 residues. Germline V gene sequence: CDR1 SEHNR, CDR2 FQNEAQ (reference sequence). V gave up 6 bases and J gave up 5 bases, with 19 bases separating them. In DNA, the CDR3 is TGTGCCAGCAGACCTCCCGTACTAGCTGGTGAGACCCAGTACTTC. This translates into CASRPPVLAGETQYF.

The V gene is TRBV5-4, the J gene TRBJ2-7; 7 nucleotides align to TRBD1. The V segment lost 2 bases and the J segment 9 bases; nucleotides outside the gene matches: 11. The CDR3 sequence is 14 residues long. Germline-derived CDR1 and CDR2 are SGHNT and YYREEE (reference sequence). In DNA, the CDR3 is TGTGCCAGCAGCTTAGACAGGGCGCAGGTCGGGCAGTACTTC. Its protein is CASSLDRAQVGQYF. The variable domain in full, with the rest retrieved from reference TRBV5-4 and TRBJ2-7, is ETGVTQSPTHLIKTRGQQVTLRCSSQSGHNTVSWYQQALGQGPQFIFQYYREEENGRGNFPPRFSGLQFPNYSSELNVNALELDDSALYLCASSLDRAQVGQYFGPGTRLTVT.

In this sample, this clone turned up once. This chain connects TRBV3-1 (or the pseudogene TRBV3-2) to TRBJ2-1; D possibly corresponds to TRBD2 (6 bases). Germline CDR1 is LGHDT and CDR2 is YNNKEL (reference sequence). Trimming left V 4 bases short and J 8 bases short, with 18 bases between. The CDR3 spans 15 residues. This CDR3 is CASSRLSGDSDEQFF. In nucleotides, the CDR3 is TGTGCCAGCAGCCGTCTGTCGGGAGATTCGGATGAGCAGTTCTTC.

This chain joins TRBV7-9 and TRBJ1-1; D gene uncertain. Trimming removed 5 bases at V and 2 bases at J, with 12 bases between. CDR1 and CDR2 (germline): SEHNR, FQNEAQ (reference sequence). The CDR3 consists of 14 residues. The CDR3 is CASSQSAGNTEAFF. The CDR3 DNA is TGTGCCAGCAGCCAATCGGCGGGAAACACTGAAGCTTTCTTT. The variable domain in full, with the rest retrieved from reference TRBV7-9 and TRBJ1-1, is DTGVSQNPRHKITKRGQNVTFRCDPISEHNRLYWYRQTLGQGPEFLTYFQNEAQLEKSRLLSDRFSAERPKGSFSTLEIQRTEQGDSAMYLCASSQSAGNTEAFFGQGTRLTVV.

V is TRBV20-1 and J is TRBJ2-1; TRBD1 might be the D (5 bases). The V end lost 3 bases, the J end lost 8 bases, and 26 bases lay between the germline ends. Germline V gene data show CDR1 as DFQATT and CDR2 as SNEGSKA (reference sequence). This CDR3 has 17 amino acids. The chain's CDR3 is CSASGQGWIRDVHEQFF. CDR3 nucleotides: TGCAGTGCTAGTGGTCAGGGATGGATAAGGGATGTTCATGAGCAGTTCTTC.

V usage is TRBV28 and J usage is TRBJ2-1; D gene ambiguous. CDR1 and CDR2 (germline): MDHEN, SYDVKM. Trimming removed 6 bases at V and 6 bases at J, with 12 bases between. The length of the CDR3 is 13 residues. In DNA, the CDR3 is TGTGCCAGCAGCCCAGTTCGGGTCAATGAGCAGTTCTTC. Encoded protein: CASSPVRVNEQFF.

The chain joins TRBV3-1 (or the pseudogene TRBV3-2) to TRBJ2-4, with D maybe TRBD2 (6 bases). This CDR3 has 16 residues. Trimming pared 3 bases from V and 0 bases from J, leaving 12 bases between. Germline CDR1 LGHDT, CDR2 YNNKEL (reference sequence). CDR3 residues: CASSQEGYLAKNIQYF. The CDR3, as DNA: TGTGCCAGCAGCCAGGAGGGATATTTAGCCAAAAACATTCAGTACTTC.

The chain combines TRBV11-2 with TRBJ1-6; D is unresolved. The germline CDR1 and CDR2 sequences are SGHAT and FQNNGV. The CDR3 extends over 13 amino acids. V was shortened by 5 bases and J by 6 bases, with 8 bases between the two germline ends. The CDR3 region is CASSPVFNSPLHF. The CDR3 DNA sequence: TGTGCCAGCAGCCCGGTTTTTAATTCACCCCTCCACTTT.

The V and J genes are TRBV18 and TRBJ2-7, with D perhaps matching TRBD1 (6 bases). Germline CDR1 KGHSH, CDR2 LQKENI. V was trimmed by 2 bases and J by 4 bases, leaving 12 bases between them. The CDR3 covers 14 residues. The CDR3 coding sequence is TGTGCCAGCTCACCAACTACAGGGAGTTACGAGCAGTACGTC. Translating gives CASSPTTGSYEQYV.

The chain combines TRBV20-1 with TRBJ2-1, with 9 bases fitting TRBD2. From germline, CDR1 is DFQATT and CDR2 SNEGSKA (reference sequence). The CDR3 spans 11 residues. Trimming took 6 bases from V and 11 from J; bases not matched to a gene: 5. CDR3 region: CSAPGLAQQFF. For the CDR3, the DNA is TGCAGTGCCCCCGGACTAGCGCAGCAGTTCTTC.

In the case of this clone: Other DNA sequences in the sample encode the same CDR3. The chain carries TRBV5-6 and TRBJ1-3; a weak D match, TRBD1 (6 bases). Germline CDR1 SGHDT, CDR2 YYEEEE. The germline V and J ends were trimmed by 0 bases and 4 bases, with 8 bases remaining between them. This CDR3 has 14 amino acids. The CDR3 DNA sequence: TGTGCCAGCAGCTTGGGGCAGGGGGGAAACACCATATATTTT. Its protein product is CASSLGQGGNTIYF.

The rearrangement joins TRBV15 to TRBJ1-2; the D is unclear. In germline, CDR1 is LNHNV, CDR2 YYDKDF (reference sequence). V lost 3 bases to trimming and J lost 8 bases, with 19 bases between them. CDR3 size: 15 residues. The CDR3 nucleotides are TGTGCCACCAGCAGTCGCGGGTTCACCGGTCGGGGCTACACCTTC. This encodes CATSSRGFTGRGYTF. Full variable domain (remainder filled in from reference TRBV15 and TRBJ1-2): DAMVIQNPRYQVTQFGKPVTLSCSQTLNHNVMYWYQQKSSQAPKLLFHYYDKDFNNEADTPDNFQSRRPNTSFCFLDIRSPGLGDTAMYLCATSSRGFTGRGYTFGSGTRLTVV.

The gene calls are TRBV2 and TRBJ2-5; D ambiguous. Germline-derived CDR1 and CDR2 are SNHLY and FYNNEI. V lost 7 bases and J 1 base, leaving 13 bases between the germline ends. The CDR3 runs 14 residues. CDR3 DNA sequence: TGTGCCAGCAAAAAGATAACGGGCCAAGAGACCCAGTACTTC. Residues: CASKKITGQETQYF.

This chain connects TRBV24-1 to TRBJ2-2; 7 bases line up with TRBD1. Germline assignment: CDR1 KGHDR and CDR2 SFDVKD. This CDR3 is built from 16 residues. V dropped 4 bases and J dropped 0; count of bases not matched to a gene: 4. The CDR3 loop is CATSDGDRANTGELFF. The CDR3 DNA reads as TGTGCCACCAGTGACGGAGACAGGGCGAACACCGGGGAGCTGTTTTTT.

This clone was seen a handful of times. The V gene is TRBV27, the J gene TRBJ2-1, with D unresolved. Between the trimmed V and J ends, which lost 1 base and 9 bases, there was a span of 7 bases. The CDR3 runs to 12 residues. Germline CDR1 reads MNHEY; CDR2 reads SMNVEV (reference sequence). In DNA form, the CDR3 reads TGTGCCAGCAGTTTATTCGGTGGTGAGCAGTTCTTC. Translated, it gives CASSLFGGEQFF.

The count of this clone is one. The rearrangement uses TRBV12-3 or TRBV12-4 and TRBJ2-7; the D gene is possibly TRBD2 (6 bases). V lost 5 bases, J lost 2 bases, and 10 bases lay in between. The CDR3 runs 13 residues. CDR3 sequence: CASSDGGTYEQYV. Here the CDR3 DNA reads TGTGCCAGCAGTGATGGGGGGACCTACGAGCAGTACGTC.

The V and J genes are TRBV11-2 and TRBJ2-3, with 14 bases fitting TRBD2. The CDR3 runs 17 residues. Germline V CDR1 and CDR2: SGHAT, FQNNGV. Trimming at V came to 5 bases and at J to 5 bases, leaving 9 bases not matched to a gene. CDR3 in DNA: TGTGCCAGCAGCGCCAGACTAGCGGGGGGGCGGGAAGATACGCAGTATTTT. As protein: CASSARLAGGREDTQYF. Full variable domain (remainder filled in from reference TRBV11-2 and TRBJ2-3): EAGVAQSPRYKIIEKRQSVAFWCNPISGHATLYWYQQILGQGPKLLIQFQNNGVVDDSQLPKDRFSAERLKGVDSTLKIQPAKLEDSAVYLCASSARLAGGREDTQYFGPGTRLTVL.

V gene TRBV19 combines with J gene TRBJ1-2; D is ambiguous. Germline V CDR1 and CDR2: LNHDA, SQIVND (reference sequence). V gave up 6 bases and J gave up 3 bases, with 11 bases separating them. This CDR3 spans 13 amino acids. The CDR3 bases are TGTGCCAGTAGAGCCGGGTTGGACTATGGCTACACCTTC. Its protein is CASRAGLDYGYTF.

In nucleotides, the CDR3 is TGTGCCAGCAGTGCCGGGACAGGGAGTGCCTCCTACGAGCAGTACTTC. Translation gives CASSAGTGSASYEQYF. The J gene is TRBJ2-7, the V gene TRBV5-4; 9 positions agree with TRBD1. The CDR3 consists of 16 residues. From germline, CDR1 is SGHNT and CDR2 YYREEE (reference sequence). With 5 bases clipped from V and 0 bases from J, the junction kept 9 bases outside the gene matches.